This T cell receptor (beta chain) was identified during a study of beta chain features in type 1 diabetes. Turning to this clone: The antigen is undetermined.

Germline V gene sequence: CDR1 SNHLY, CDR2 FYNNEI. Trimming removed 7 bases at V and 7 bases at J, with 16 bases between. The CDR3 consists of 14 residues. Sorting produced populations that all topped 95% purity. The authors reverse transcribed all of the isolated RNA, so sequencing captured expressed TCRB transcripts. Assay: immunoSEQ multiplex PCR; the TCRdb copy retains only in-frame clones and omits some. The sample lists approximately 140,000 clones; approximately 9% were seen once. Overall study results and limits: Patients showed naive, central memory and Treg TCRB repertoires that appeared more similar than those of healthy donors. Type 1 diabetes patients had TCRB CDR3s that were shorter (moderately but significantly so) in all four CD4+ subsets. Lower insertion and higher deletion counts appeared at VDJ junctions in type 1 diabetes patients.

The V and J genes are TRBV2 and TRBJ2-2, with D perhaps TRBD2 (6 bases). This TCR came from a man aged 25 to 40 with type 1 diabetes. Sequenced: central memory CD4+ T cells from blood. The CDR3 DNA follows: TGTGCCAGCACCTTACTAGCTGGCCGCGGGGAGCTGTTTTTT. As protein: CASTLLAGRGELFF.